The source of this TCR beta chain is a study of T cells in Graves' hyperthyroidism and ophthalmopathy. RNA transcripts served as the template for amplifying TCR beta CDR3 regions. TCR CDR3 underwent first-round RT-PCR with the HTBI primer set. TCRdb called the multiplex PCR reads again in MiXCR, with one record for every CDR3 protein. The sample lists 340,000 or so distinct CDR3 sequences, around a sixth occurring once. Study-wide findings and caveats: In the blood, most expanded thyroid clonotypes above 0.001 appeared as well.

This clonotype was picked up many times. What it recognizes is unknown. Diagnoses used clinical symptoms, serum thyroxine and TRAb, thyroid ultrasound and orbital computed tomography. This CDR3 spans 11 amino acids. With 7 bases removed from V and 2 bases from J, the gap between germline ends came to 5 bases. Germline V gene data show CDR1 as MDHEN and CDR2 as SYDVKM. What was sequenced was blood. This clonotype was sampled from a man in his thirties or forties with Graves' hyperthyroidism. The V gene is TRBV28, the J gene TRBJ1-1; the D is unclear. As DNA, the CDR3 is TGTGCCAGCATTGACAACACTGAAGCTTTCTTT. Translated, it gives CASIDNTEAFF.